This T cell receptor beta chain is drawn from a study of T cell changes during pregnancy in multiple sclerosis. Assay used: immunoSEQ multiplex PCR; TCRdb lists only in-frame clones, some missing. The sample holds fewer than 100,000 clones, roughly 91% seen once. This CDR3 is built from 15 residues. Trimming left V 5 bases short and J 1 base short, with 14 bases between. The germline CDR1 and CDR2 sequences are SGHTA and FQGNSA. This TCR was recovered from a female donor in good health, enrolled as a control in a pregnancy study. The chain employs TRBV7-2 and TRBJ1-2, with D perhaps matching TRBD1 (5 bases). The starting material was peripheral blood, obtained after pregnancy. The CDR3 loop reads CASSPAGQINYGYTF. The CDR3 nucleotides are TGTGCCAGCAGCCCCGCAGGGCAGATTAACTATGGCTACACCTTC.